Listed below are T cell receptor beta chains from one sample, sequenced in a study of type 1 regulatory T cells. TCRdb ran MiXCR on the reads and lists one entry per CDR3 protein. Counted here are 80,000 to 100,000 distinct CDR3 sequences, less than 40% occurring once; the ten biggest clones make up around 2.2%. The material sequenced was CD4+ T cells, either the whole sample or a sorted fraction (not recorded which). These receptors all come from a human donor in good health. CDR3s include the opening cysteine and the closing phenylalanine or tryptophan. The order of the fields is clone size, V gene, D gene, J gene, CDR3 protein, CDR3 DNA. D genes are given only for firm matches. Clone size appears in some rows only: once, few, many, or a class for an expanded clone.

clone_size: -
v_call: TRBV2
d_call: TRBD2
j_call: TRBJ2-5
cdr3_aa: CASSEGLAGAQETQYF
cdr3_nt: TGTGCCAGCAGTGAAGGACTAGCGGGAGCGCAAGAGACCCAGTACTTC

clone_size: -
v_call: TRBV4-1
d_call: -
j_call: TRBJ1-1
cdr3_aa: CASRHPYTEAFF
cdr3_nt: TGCGCCAGCAGGCACCCATACACTGAAGCTTTCTTT

clone_size: few
v_call: TRBV12-3/TRBV12-4
d_call: -
j_call: TRBJ2-7
cdr3_aa: CASRRDLRDEQYF
cdr3_nt: TGTGCCAGCAGGCGGGACTTAAGAGACGAGCAGTACTTC

clone_size: -
v_call: TRBV7-8
d_call: -
j_call: TRBJ2-5
cdr3_aa: CASSLSDQETQYF
cdr3_nt: TGTGCCAGCAGCTTATCGGATCAAGAGACCCAGTACTTC

clone_size: -
v_call: TRBV5-6
d_call: TRBD2
j_call: TRBJ2-1
cdr3_aa: CASSLLAGQNEQFF
cdr3_nt: TGTGCCAGCAGCTTGCTAGCGGGACAAAATGAGCAGTTCTTC

clone_size: -
v_call: TRBV24-1
d_call: TRBD2
j_call: TRBJ2-3
cdr3_aa: CATSDPRLAGVADTQYF
cdr3_nt: TGTGCCACCAGTGATCCCAGACTAGCGGGAGTTGCAGATACGCAGTATTTT

clone_size: -
v_call: TRBV5-1
d_call: TRBD2
j_call: TRBJ2-1
cdr3_aa: CASSLVTSGINEQFF
cdr3_nt: TGCGCCAGCAGCTTGGTAACTAGCGGGATCAATGAGCAGTTCTTC

clone_size: -
v_call: TRBV7-2
d_call: -
j_call: TRBJ2-7
cdr3_aa: CASSSGLRNGYEQYF
cdr3_nt: TGTGCCAGCAGCTCCGGGCTTAGAAATGGTTACGAGCAGTACTTC

clone_size: -
v_call: TRBV7-9
d_call: -
j_call: TRBJ2-1
cdr3_aa: CASSLIDAGWDGANEQFF
cdr3_nt: TGTGCCAGCAGCTTAATCGACGCGGGGTGGGATGGGGCCAATGAGCAGTTCTTC

clone_size: -
v_call: TRBV19
d_call: -
j_call: TRBJ2-3
cdr3_aa: CASGNTDTQYF
cdr3_nt: TGTGCCAGTGGAAATACAGATACGCAGTATTTT

clone_size: few
v_call: TRBV7-9
d_call: TRBD2
j_call: TRBJ2-7
cdr3_aa: CASSSTLAGGTYEQYF
cdr3_nt: TGTGCCAGCAGCTCGACACTAGCGGGAGGTACCTACGAGCAGTACTTC

clone_size: -
v_call: TRBV2
d_call: -
j_call: TRBJ2-7
cdr3_aa: CASKPGLASYEQYF
cdr3_nt: TGTGCCAGCAAACCGGGACTCGCCTCCTACGAGCAGTACTTC

clone_size: -
v_call: TRBV19
d_call: TRBD1
j_call: TRBJ1-2
cdr3_aa: CASSIRDRGSNYGYTF
cdr3_nt: TGTGCCAGTAGTATTCGGGACAGGGGGTCTAACTATGGCTACACCTTC